This T cell receptor beta chain was sequenced for a study of Graves' ophthalmopathy and Graves' hyperthyroidism. Study-level findings and limits: In blood appeared most of the expanded thyroid clonotypes whose frequency exceeded 0.001. Between ophthalmopathy and stable hyperthyroidism, a 13-signature model drew a separation with around 90% sensitivity and over 80% specificity.

V shed 9 bases, J shed 0 bases, and the junction held 11 bases outside the gene matches. This CDR3 comprises 17 residues. Ten or more counts support this clonotype. Its specificity is not known. TCR beta CDR3 amplification used RNA transcripts. Amplification began with first-round RT-PCR using HTBI primers, then second-round multiplex PCR was performed. TCRdb re-called the multiplex PCR reads with MiXCR, one entry per CDR3 protein. The repertoire holds about 170,000 distinct CDR3 sequences, with around two fifths as singletons. The origin of this receptor is a woman aged 40-49 years with Graves' ophthalmopathy. Sequencing was done on a sample of peripheral blood. J is TRBJ1-3 and V is TRBV12-3 or TRBV12-4, with TRBD1 matching 10 bases. CDR3 DNA sequence: TGTGCCAGTCGTCGACAGGGGGCTCGCAGCTCTGGAAACACCATATATTTT. It translates to CASRRQGARSSGNTIYF.